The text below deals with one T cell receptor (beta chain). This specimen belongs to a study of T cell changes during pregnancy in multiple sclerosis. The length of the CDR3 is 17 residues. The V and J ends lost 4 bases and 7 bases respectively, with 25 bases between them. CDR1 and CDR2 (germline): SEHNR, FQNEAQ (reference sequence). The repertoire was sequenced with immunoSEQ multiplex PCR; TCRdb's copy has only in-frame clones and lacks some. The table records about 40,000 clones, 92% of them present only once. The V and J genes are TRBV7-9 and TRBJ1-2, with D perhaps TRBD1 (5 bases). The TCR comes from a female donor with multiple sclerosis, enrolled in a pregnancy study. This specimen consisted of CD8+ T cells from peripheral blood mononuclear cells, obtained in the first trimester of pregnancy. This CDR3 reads CASSSPTDRRALFGYTF. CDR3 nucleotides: TGTGCCAGCAGCTCCCCGACAGATCGAAGGGCTCTATTTGGCTACACCTTC.